Following are 9 T cell receptor beta chains from one sample sequenced in a study of T-cell memory formation after mild COVID-19. MiXCR, applied by TCRdb to the 5' RACE reads, yields one record per CDR3 protein. The sample shows 200,000 to 250,000 distinct CDR3 sequences, less than 20% of them seen only once. Sequencing input: PBMCs or a T cell subset sorted from them (not recorded which). These receptors all come from an adult woman who had mild COVID-19 (a few samples of this study predate the infection). Cell type and time point are not known.

There are a few counts of this clonotype. The rearrangement uses TRBV6-5 and TRBJ2-7; either TRBD1 or TRBD2 may fit D (6 bases each). CDR3 size: 12 residues. Germline-derived CDR1 and CDR2 are MNHEY and SVGAGI. Trimming shortened V by 4 bases and J by 9 bases, and 13 bases separated the two germline ends. CDR3 nucleotide sequence: TGTGCCAGCAGTTCCCGGTCGGGGGCGCAGTACTTC. Its translation is CASSSRSGAQYF.

This sequence joins TRBV7-9 and TRBJ2-7; no clear D. The CDR3 covers 14 residues. Germline loops: CDR1 SEHNR, CDR2 FQNEAQ (reference sequence). Trimming removed 2 bases at V and 6 bases at J, with 14 bases between. The CDR3: CASSLPTVVGEQYF. CDR3 sequence (DNA): TGTGCCAGCAGCTTACCCACCGTGGTGGGCGAGCAGTACTTC.

The genes are TRBV4-1 and TRBJ1-6; 8 nucleotides line up with TRBD1. Germline V gene data show CDR1 as MGHRA and CDR2 as YSYEKL. V was pared by 10 bases and J by 7 bases, with 15 bases of the junction left unmatched. The CDR3 length is 16 residues. The CDR3 region is CATSSGGKTNNSPLHF. The CDR3 DNA reads as TGCGCCACAAGTTCAGGGGGCAAGACTAACAATTCACCCCTCCACTTT.

The sample holds many counts of this clonotype. The genes are TRBV7-9 and TRBJ2-3, with TRBD2 matching over 12 bases. The V and J ends lost 6 bases and 2 bases, in that order; junction bases with no gene match: 6. The CDR3 totals 16 residues. Germline V gene data show CDR1 as SEHNR and CDR2 as FQNEAQ (reference sequence). In DNA form, the CDR3 reads TGTGCCAGCAGGCCAGGACTAGCGGGGATCACAGATACGCAGTATTTT. Amino acid sequence: CASRPGLAGITDTQYF.

This chain joins TRBV19 and TRBJ1-3; 7 nucleotides line up with TRBD1. In germline, CDR1 is LNHDA, CDR2 SQIVND (reference sequence). This CDR3 contains 16 residues. V shed 6 bases, J shed 1 base, and the junction held 9 bases outside the gene matches. The CDR3 DNA sequence: TGTGCCAGTAGCTCTCGGGACAGATTTTCTGGAAACACCATATATTTT. This codes for CASSSRDRFSGNTIYF.

This clonotype was seen more than once but under ten times. The conserved phenylalanine or tryptophan normally closing the CDR3 is absent here, so this likely arose from a read error. This chain uses TRBV4-2 with TRBJ1-2, with no clear D. The CDR3 has 14 amino acids. V dropped 0 bases and J dropped 6 bases, with 11 bases sitting between them. Germline values: CDR1 LGHNA, CDR2 YNFKEQ. CDR3 loop: CASSQESGINGYTL. The CDR3 DNA reads TGTGCCAGCAGCCAAGAGTCCGGGATCAATGGCTACACCCTC.

The chain has TRBV5-4 and TRBJ1-6; TRBD1 aligns across 7 bases. J lost 7 bases, V lost 10 bases, and 11 bases had no gene match. Germline V CDR1 and CDR2: SGHNT, YYREEE (reference sequence). The CDR3 has 14 amino acids. The CDR3 DNA reads as TGTGCCGGAAAACTAGGGACAGCAAATTCACCCCTCCACTTT. It codes for CAGKLGTANSPLHF.

The chain has TRBV29-1 and TRBJ2-5; 15 positions agree with TRBD2. Trimming removed 3 bases from V and 2 bases from J; junction bases left unmatched: 13. There are 19 residues in the CDR3. Per germline, CDR1 SQVTM and CDR2 ANQGSEA. In DNA form, the CDR3 reads TGCAGCGTTGATGGCGAACCGGGACTAGCGGGAGGATATCAAGAGACCCAGTACTTC. Protein sequence: CSVDGEPGLAGGYQETQYF.

This clonotype was seen at least ten times. The J gene is TRBJ1-1, the V gene TRBV4-3; possible D gene TRBD1, 6 bases. Germline CDR1 and CDR2: LGHNA and YSLEER. CDR3 length equals 16 residues. Trimming removed 0 bases at V and 3 bases at J, with 14 bases between. In DNA, the CDR3 is TGCGCCAGCAGCCAAGATTTGGGGGGCCTGGACACTGAAGCTTTCTTT. Translated: CASSQDLGGLDTEAFF.